The T cell receptor beta chain described here comes from a study of post-analysis software for immune sequencing data (dated by TCRdb to between 2015 and 2016). About the study as a whole: Recorded disease courses included relapsing-remitting, secondary progressive and progressive-relapsing multiple sclerosis, with some patients lacking subtype annotation. The multiple sclerosis patient repertoires were compared with 11 previously published healthy control repertoires from donors aged about 6 to 26 years. A subset of samples was prepared in parallel using single-end sample barcoding, then pooled and co-amplified after Illumina adapter ligation. The study at large found these results: Strong co-clustering of samples prepared in the same batch was shown by direct clustering with F measure, prompting a batch-effect correction. Compared with controls, multiple sclerosis patients had significantly lower normalized Chao1 diversity, a finding suggesting substantial peripheral T-cell clonal expansion. The control group was slightly older than the multiple sclerosis patient group. A handful of TRBV segments, including TRBV5-6, TRBV5-1 and TRBV20-1, were significantly more frequent in patients than controls.

To demonstrate the VDJtools post-analysis software, TCR beta repertoires were profiled from the peripheral blood of 10 to 15 young patients with multiple sclerosis. The multiple sclerosis patients were children and adolescents ranging in age from roughly 6 to 15 years. The method was PCR. Reads for this sample came from an Illumina HiSeq 2500. To reduce PCR and sequencing biases, unique molecular identifiers were built into the TCR beta cDNA libraries. Around 500,000 cDNA molecules were obtained for every 1 to 10 million input T cells, so each molecule roughly corresponded to one T cell. The patient libraries were prepared and sequenced using the same protocol as the earlier healthy control dataset. Samples belonging to the same batch were prepared together, multiplexed and sequenced on a shared HiSeq lane. On the study's bioinformatics: MIGEC was used to process the raw barcoded reads, and molecular identifier groups with only a single read were discarded before consensus assembly and CDR3 extraction. Clonotype tables were post-analysed with VDJtools, and diversity was normalized by down-sampling all datasets to the smallest sample size. To correct batch-related cross-sample contamination, repertoire overlap clustering matched CDR3 amino acid sequences but not nucleotide sequences. The public reads were reprocessed in TCRdb via fastp at Q25 and MiXCR, keeping in-frame beta chains. Rows matching on CDR3 protein sequence are summarized as one entry with the most common DNA and genes. Here the V and J calls rest on TCRdb's processing, not on the authors' analysis. The sample profile shows roughly 670,000 distinct CDR3 sequences; over 45% of them were found once. The top ten hold approximately 10% of the sample.

The CDR3 numbers 18 residues from cysteine through phenylalanine. Only CDR3 DNA remains: 54 bases, in frame from the first base. CDR1 and CDR2 are drawn from the germline V gene (reference sequence): SEHNR, FQNEAQ. V was cut back by 3 bases and J by 0 bases, leaving a gap of 18 bases between them. Of note for this clonotype: Its target antigen remains unknown. Base qualities are not provided; no much larger clone lies one nucleotide away.

The specimen was blood. Rearrangement joined TRBV7-9 to TRBJ2-1; a weak D assignment points to TRBD2 (7 bases agree). This sequence originates from a girl aged 2-15 years with multiple sclerosis. The DNA sequence is given as TGTGCCAGCAGCTTCCGCCGGGGGGCCAAAAGCTCCTACAATGAGCAGTTCTTC. Its product reads: CASSFRRGAKSSYNEQFF.